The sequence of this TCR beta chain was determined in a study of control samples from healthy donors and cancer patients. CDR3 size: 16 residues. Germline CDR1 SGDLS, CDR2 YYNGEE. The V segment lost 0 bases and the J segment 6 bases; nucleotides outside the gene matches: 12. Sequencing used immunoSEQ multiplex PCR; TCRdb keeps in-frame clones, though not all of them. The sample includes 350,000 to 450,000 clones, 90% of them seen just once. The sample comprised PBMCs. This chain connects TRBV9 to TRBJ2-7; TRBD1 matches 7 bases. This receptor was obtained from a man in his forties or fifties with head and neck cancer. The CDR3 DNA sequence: TGTGCCAGCAGCGTAGAGGGAAGACAGGGTCCGAGCGAGCAGTACTTC. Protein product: CASSVEGRQGPSEQYF.